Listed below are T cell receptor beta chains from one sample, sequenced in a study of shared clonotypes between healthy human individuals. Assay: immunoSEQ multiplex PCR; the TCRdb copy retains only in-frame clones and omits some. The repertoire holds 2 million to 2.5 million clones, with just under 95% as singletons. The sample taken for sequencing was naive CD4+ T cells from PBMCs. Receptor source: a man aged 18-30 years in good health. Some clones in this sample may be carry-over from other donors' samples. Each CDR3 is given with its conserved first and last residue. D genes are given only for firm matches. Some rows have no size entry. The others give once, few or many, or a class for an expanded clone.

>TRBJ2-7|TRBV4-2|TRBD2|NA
TGTGCCAGCAGCCAGACGGGGAGTAGCGGGAGAAGTCGCGAGCAGTACTTC
CASSQTGSSGRSREQYF
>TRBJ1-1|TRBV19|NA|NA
TGTGCCACCACGATGGGGAGAAACACTGAAGCTTTCTTT
CATTMGRNTEAFF
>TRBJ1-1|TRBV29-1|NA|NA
TGCAGCTCTTTACCCCCCAGCCCGGGGAGTTGGGCTTTCTTT
CSSLPPSPGSWAFF
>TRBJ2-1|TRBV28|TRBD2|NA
TGTGCCAGCCTGAGCGGGACTTCCTACAATGAGCAGTTCTTC
CASLSGTSYNEQFF
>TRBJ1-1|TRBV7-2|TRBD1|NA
TGTGCCAGCAGCTTACGACAGGGAAACACTGAAGCTTTCTTT
CASSLRQGNTEAFF
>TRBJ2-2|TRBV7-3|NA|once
TGTGCCAGCAGCTTATTCCCCAGGGGGCCGGGGGGGCCGAACACCGGGGAGCTGTTTTTT
CASSLFPRGPGGPNTGELFF
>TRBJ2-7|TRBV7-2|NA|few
TGTGCCAGCAGCTCGGGACGGAACTACGAGCAGTACTTC
CASSSGRNYEQYF
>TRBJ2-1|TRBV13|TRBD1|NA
TGTGCCAGCGGACAGGGGTACGACAATGAGCAGTTCTTC
CASGQGYDNEQFF
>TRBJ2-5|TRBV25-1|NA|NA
TGTGCCAGCAGTGACCCTACAGAGACCCAGTACTTC
CASSDPTETQYF
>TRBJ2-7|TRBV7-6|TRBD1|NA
TGTGCCAGCAGCTCGACGACCGGACAGGGCCACGAGCAGTACTTC
CASSSTTGQGHEQYF
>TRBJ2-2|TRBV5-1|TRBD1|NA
TGCGCCAGCAGCCCCGACAGGGAGAACACCGGGGAGCTGTTTTTT
CASSPDRENTGELFF
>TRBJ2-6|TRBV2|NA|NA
TGTGCCAGCATGTCCAACGTCCTGACTTTC
CASMSNVLTF
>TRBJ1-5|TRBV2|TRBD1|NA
TGTGCCAGCAGTACAGGGGGTACCGATCAGCCCCAGCATTTT
CASSTGGTDQPQHF